This TCR beta chain was sequenced during a study of graft-versus-host responses after intestinal transplantation. Study overall: Each patient got anti-thymocyte globulin induction, then tacrolimus and steroids for around 3 years.

Details on this clone: Its antigen is as yet unknown.

The method was immunoSEQ multiplex PCR; TCRdb's version includes in-frame clones alone and lacks a portion of them. The sample has about 86,000 clones; around four fifths are singletons. Study-level findings and limits: Ileal or blood samples showed some GvH clones first, and such clones were also found in recipient marrow.

The CDR3 runs 21 residues. CDR1 and CDR2 from the germline V gene are MDHEN and SYDVKM. J gave up 2 bases and V 3 bases, and 25 bases lay outside the gene matches. This rearrangement joins TRBV28 to TRBJ2-7, with 7 nucleotides matching TRBD2. Material: unstimulated CD8+ T cells sorted from spleen or lymph node cells, obtained before intestinal transplant. The TCR comes from a human donor who received an intestinal transplant. In nucleotides, the CDR3 is TGTGCCAGCAGTTTCTTGAACCCCCCTCTCCCCGGGGGAGGGCCTCCCTACGAGCAGTACTTC. This translates into CASSFLNPPLPGGGPPYEQYF.